This T cell receptor (beta chain) was retrieved from a study of shared clonotypes between healthy human individuals. Across the whole study: CD4 naive and memory got three plates each, CD8 naive two, CD8 memory one.

Concerning this clone itself: Its target is not known.

Assay: immunoSEQ multiplex PCR; the TCRdb copy retains only in-frame clones and omits some. The sample records around 350,000 clones, less than 85% being singletons. CD45RA-negative memory and CD45RA+ naive subsets were split from the CD4+ cells. Findings of the study overall: Rarefaction revealed incomplete sorted-subset sequencing despite large depth. Non-shared clonotypes showed lower generation probabilities than clonotypes common to all four donors.

The CDR3 covers 16 residues. CDR1 and CDR2 (germline): SGHVS, FQNEAQ. With 5 bases clipped from V and 4 bases from J, the junction kept 11 bases outside the gene matches. The gene calls are TRBV7-8 and TRBJ2-3; TRBD2 agrees at 8 bases. The sample consisted of memory CD4+ T cells sorted from blood. The subset: CD45RA-negative fraction. This sequence originates from a man aged 25 to 40 in good health. CDR3 sequence reads: CASSRLGGEPADTQYF. In DNA, the CDR3 is TGTGCCAGCAGCCGCCTCGGGGGGGAGCCGGCAGATACGCAGTATTTT.